The 22 T cell receptor beta chains presented below share a single source sample, sequenced in a study of blood T cell repertoires in COVID-19. TCRdb keeps only in-frame clones here, not all; method: immunoSEQ multiplex PCR. Of about 80,000 clones detected, about 90% appear once; the ten largest clones hold about 4.8%. Sequencing used peripheral blood. These receptors all stem from a woman over 75 with acute or convalescent COVID-19.

This chain joins TRBV6-1 and TRBJ2-3; D uncertain. The CDR3 runs 14 residues. The V end lost 1 base, the J end lost 2 bases, and 7 bases lay between the germline ends. Germline V gene data show CDR1 as MNHNS and CDR2 as SASEGT. CDR3 nucleotide sequence: TGTGCCAGCAGTGAAGTAACAGCCACAGATACGCAGTATTTT. Translated, it gives CASSEVTATDTQYF.

J is TRBJ2-5 and V is TRBV19, with 9 bases matching TRBD1. Germline values: CDR1 LNHDA, CDR2 SQIVND (reference sequence). The V gene end was trimmed by 4 bases and the J gene end by 2 bases; junction bases not matched to a gene: 8. This CDR3 is built from 16 residues. The CDR3 sequence: CASSTNRDRGQETQYF. The CDR3, as DNA: TGTGCCAGTAGTACCAATCGAGACAGGGGGCAAGAGACCCAGTACTTC.

The sample holds one count of this clone. This chain joins TRBV9 and TRBJ2-2; 10 nucleotides agree with TRBD2. Germline CDR1 SGDLS, CDR2 YYNGEE. This CDR3 comprises 18 residues. With 4 bases clipped from V and 5 bases from J, the junction kept 14 bases outside the gene matches. CDR3 sequence (DNA): TGTGCCAGCAGCCCGAGTAGAGTAGCGGGAGGTGGGACCGGGGAGCTGTTTTTT. Amino acids: CASSPSRVAGGGTGELFF.

This rearrangement joins TRBV5-1 to TRBJ2-7; TRBD2 might be the D (5 bases). This CDR3 spans 14 amino acids. The V end lost 0 bases, the J end lost 3 bases, and 10 bases lay between the germline ends. CDR1 and CDR2 from the germline V gene are SGHRS and YFSETQ. CDR3 sequence (DNA): TGCGCCAGCAGCTTGGGTGCGGGTAACTACGAGCAGTACTTC. This gives the protein CASSLGAGNYEQYF. The complete variable domain, with remaining parts taken from reference TRBV5-1 and TRBJ2-7, reads KAGVTQTPRYLIKTRGQQVTLSCSPISGHRSVSWYQQTPGQGLQFLFEYFSETQRNKGNFPGRFSGRQFSNSRSEMNVSTLELGDSALYLCASSLGAGNYEQYFGPGTRLTVT.

This clone appeared a single time. The genes are TRBV12-3 or TRBV12-4 and TRBJ1-3; no definite D call. The length of the CDR3 is 12 residues. Trimming removed 4 bases from V and 4 bases from J, with 5 bases in between. CDR3 region: CASSSRGNTIYF. The DNA of the CDR3 is TGTGCCAGCAGTTCCAGAGGAAACACCATATATTTT.

This CDR3 reads CASIIQGVGYNEQFF. The CDR3 bases are TGTGCCAGCATTATACAGGGCGTAGGGTACAATGAGCAGTTCTTC. This chain links TRBV6-5 with TRBJ2-1; weak D call: TRBD1 (6 bases). Deletions cut 7 bases from V and 4 bases from J, with 17 bases between. Germline CDR1 is MNHEY and CDR2 is SVGAGI. The CDR3 runs to 15 residues.

The V call is TRBV7-6, the J call TRBJ1-6; D is undetermined. The germline V gene has CDR1 SGHVS and CDR2 FNYEAQ. V was clipped by 6 bases and J by 1 base, with 16 bases between them. CDR3 length: 17 residues. CDR3 nucleotide sequence: TGTGCCAGCAGTCCTTACTCATCACCATCCTATAATTCACCCCTCCACTTT. It encodes CASSPYSSPSYNSPLHF.

This chain links TRBV6-1 with TRBJ2-1, with 14 bases matching TRBD2. The ends lost 2 bases at V and 9 bases at J; junction bases unmatched: 6. This CDR3 has 16 residues. Germline CDR1 reads MNHNS; CDR2 reads SASEGT. The CDR3: CASSESGLAGGGEQFF. CDR3 coding DNA: TGTGCCAGCAGTGAAAGTGGACTAGCGGGAGGAGGTGAGCAGTTCTTC.

The chain couples TRBV18 to TRBJ1-2; 10 bases map to TRBD1. V trimming: 2 bases; J trimming: 4 bases; junction bases outside the gene matches: 4. Per the germline V gene, CDR1 is KGHSH and CDR2 is LQKENI. The length of the CDR3 is 15 residues. CDR3 sequence reads: CASSPGQGEGYGYTF. The CDR3 nucleotides read TGTGCCAGCTCACCAGGACAGGGGGAGGGCTATGGCTACACCTTC.

This rearrangement joins TRBV3-1 (or the pseudogene TRBV3-2) to TRBJ2-7; possibly TRBD2 for D (5 bases). The germline gives CDR1 LGHDT, CDR2 YNNKEL (reference sequence). Trimming took off 4 bases at V and 2 bases at J, with 9 bases between the two ends. The CDR3 contains 13 residues. The DNA of the CDR3 is TGTGCCAGCAGCCCGGGGAGACCCTACGAGCAGTACTTC. Encoded protein: CASSPGRPYEQYF.

This chain uses TRBV29-1 with TRBJ2-4; a weak D match, TRBD1 (5 bases). Trimming took off 7 bases at V and 0 bases at J, with 10 bases between the two ends. From germline, CDR1 is SQVTM and CDR2 ANQGSEA. The CDR3 spans 13 residues. CDR3 sequence (DNA): TGCAGCGCGACAGATCTAGCCAAAAACATTCAGTACTTC. This encodes CSATDLAKNIQYF.

The chain combines TRBV10-3 with TRBJ1-6, with D possibly being TRBD1 (5 bases). The ends were cut back, 8 bases at V and 7 bases at J, with 12 bases in the middle. Germline V gene sequence: CDR1 ENHRY, CDR2 SYGVKD. The CDR3 length is 13 residues. The CDR3 is CAIGQIRNSPLHF. In DNA, the CDR3 is TGTGCCATCGGACAAATAAGGAATTCACCCCTCCACTTT.

This clone came up a few times. The chain joins TRBV7-6 to TRBJ2-1, with a tentative D call TRBD1 (5 bases). V was clipped by 1 base and J by 5 bases, with 15 bases between them. CDR1 and CDR2 from the germline V gene are SGHVS and FNYEAQ. The CDR3 has 16 amino acids. CDR3 bases: TGTGCCAGCAGCTTAGTCAGGGTTGGGGCGGACAATGAGCAGTTCTTC. Translated: CASSLVRVGADNEQFF. Together with reference TRBV7-6 and TRBJ2-1, the CDR3 gives the full variable domain: GAGVSQSPRYKVTKRGQDVALRCDPISGHVSLYWYRQALGQGPEFLTYFNYEAQQDKSGLPNDRFSAERPEGSISTLTIQRTEQRDSAMYRCASSLVRVGADNEQFFGPGTRLTVL.

The J gene is TRBJ2-5, the V gene TRBV5-1; a weak D match, TRBD1 (6 bases). The CDR3 runs 14 residues. Per germline, CDR1 SGHRS and CDR2 YFSETQ. Trimming took off 2 bases at V and 6 bases at J, with 14 bases between the two ends. The CDR3 DNA follows: TGCGCCAGCAGCTTAGGGGGACGTGACAAGACCCAGTACTTC. This codes for CASSLGGRDKTQYF. The complete variable domain, with remaining parts taken from reference TRBV5-1 and TRBJ2-5, reads KAGVTQTPRYLIKTRGQQVTLSCSPISGHRSVSWYQQTPGQGLQFLFEYFSETQRNKGNFPGRFSGRQFSNSRSEMNVSTLELGDSALYLCASSLGGRDKTQYFGPGTRLLVL.

The rearrangement links TRBV28 to TRBJ1-2, with TRBD1 matching over 9 bases. Unmatched junction bases numbered 6, after V lost 3 bases and J lost 1 base. The CDR3 runs to 16 residues. In germline, CDR1 is MDHEN, CDR2 SYDVKM. CDR3 loop: CASSFSQGAGNYGYTF. The CDR3 DNA follows: TGTGCCAGCAGTTTTTCACAGGGGGCTGGTAACTATGGCTACACCTTC.

The chain employs TRBV5-6 and TRBJ1-2; 7 bases align to TRBD1. CDR1 SGHDT and CDR2 YYEEEE come from the germline V gene. V gave up 3 bases and J gave up 1 base; unmatched junction bases: 15. CDR3 length: 18 amino acids. CDR3 amino acids: CASSWTRMGQRFNYGYTF. The CDR3 DNA reads TGTGCCAGCAGCTGGACGAGAATGGGACAGAGATTTAACTATGGCTACACCTTC.

This clone has a handful of counts. This rearrangement joins TRBV5-6 to TRBJ2-1, with TRBD2 matching 8 bases. This CDR3 has 13 amino acids. J was trimmed by 12 bases and V by 2 bases; bases with no gene match: 7. In germline, CDR1 is SGHDT, CDR2 YYEEEE. Written as DNA, the CDR3 is TGTGCCAGCAGCTTCGCGGGGGGCCTTGGGCAGTTCTTC. Translating gives CASSFAGGLGQFF.

CDR3 amino acids: CSASPPVGTSGGATYEQYF. In DNA, the CDR3 is TGCAGTGCTAGTCCCCCGGTGGGCACTAGCGGGGGGGCCACGTACGAGCAGTACTTC. This chain links TRBV20-1 with TRBJ2-7, with 13 bases aligning to TRBD2. Unmatched junction bases numbered 18, after V lost 3 bases and J lost 4 bases. Germline-derived CDR1 and CDR2 are DFQATT and SNEGSKA (reference sequence). The CDR3 contains 19 residues.

This clone was observed a few times. The CDR3 nucleotides read TGCAGCGTTGCAGGGGCTAAAGAGACCCAGTACTTC. Residues: CSVAGAKETQYF. The chain carries TRBV29-1 and TRBJ2-5, with a tentative D call TRBD1 (6 bases). In germline, CDR1 is SQVTM, CDR2 ANQGSEA. This CDR3 has 12 residues. Trimming shortened V by 4 bases and J by 3 bases, and 9 bases separated the two germline ends.

This clone was observed a single time. The chain links TRBV5-1 to TRBJ2-2; D possibly corresponds to TRBD2 (6 bases). Trimming pared 7 bases from V and 1 base from J, leaving 11 bases between. Germline values: CDR1 SGHRS, CDR2 YFSETQ. The CDR3 totals 14 residues. CDR3 sequence reads: CASSGLMNTGELFF. Here the CDR3 DNA reads TGCGCCAGCTCGGGACTGATGAACACCGGGGAGCTGTTTTTT.

The chain employs TRBV9 and TRBJ1-1, with unresolved D. The V gene lost 4 bases and the J gene lost 1 base, with 17 bases spanning the gap. Germline CDR1 reads SGDLS; CDR2 reads YYNGEE. This CDR3 is 16 amino acids long. The CDR3 loop is CASSSSRLGANTEAFF. CDR3 bases: TGTGCCAGCAGCTCGAGTCGGCTAGGCGCGAACACTGAAGCTTTCTTT.

This chain uses TRBV18 with TRBJ2-7; TRBD2 aligns across 9 bases. Trimming removed 0 bases from V and 4 bases from J; junction bases left unmatched: 4. Germline-derived CDR1 and CDR2 are KGHSH and LQKENI. This CDR3 has 15 residues. CDR3 amino acids: CASSPPGSGSYEQYF. The CDR3 bases are TGTGCCAGCTCACCACCGGGTAGCGGGAGTTACGAGCAGTACTTC. The complete variable domain, with remaining parts taken from reference TRBV18 and TRBJ2-7, reads NAGVMQNPRHLVRRRGQEARLRCSPMKGHSHVYWYRQLPEEGLKFMVYLQKENIIDESGMPKERFSAEFPKEGPSILRIQQVVRGDSAAYFCASSPPGSGSYEQYFGPGTRLTVT.